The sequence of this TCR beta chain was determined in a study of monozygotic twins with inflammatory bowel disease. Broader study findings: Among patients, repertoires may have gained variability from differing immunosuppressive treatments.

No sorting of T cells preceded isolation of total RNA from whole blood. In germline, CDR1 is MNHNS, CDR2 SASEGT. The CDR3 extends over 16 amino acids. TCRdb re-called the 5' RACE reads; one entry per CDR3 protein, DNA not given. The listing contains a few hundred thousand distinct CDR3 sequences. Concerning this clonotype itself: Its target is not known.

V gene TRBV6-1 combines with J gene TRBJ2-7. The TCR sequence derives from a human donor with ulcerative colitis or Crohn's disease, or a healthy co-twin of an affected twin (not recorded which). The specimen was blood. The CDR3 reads CASSAPADGGNYEQYF.